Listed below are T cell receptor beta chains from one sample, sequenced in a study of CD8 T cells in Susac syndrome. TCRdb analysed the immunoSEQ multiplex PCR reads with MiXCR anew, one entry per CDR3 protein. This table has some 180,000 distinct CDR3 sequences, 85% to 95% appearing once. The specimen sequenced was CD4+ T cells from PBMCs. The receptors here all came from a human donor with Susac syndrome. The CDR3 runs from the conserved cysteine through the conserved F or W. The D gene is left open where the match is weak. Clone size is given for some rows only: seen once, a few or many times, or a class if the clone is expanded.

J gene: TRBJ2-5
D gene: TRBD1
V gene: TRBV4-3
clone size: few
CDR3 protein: CASSQEGVIWTGSQETQYF
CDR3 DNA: TGCGCCAGCAGCCAAGAAGGGGTGATCTGGACAGGATCCCAAGAGACCCAGTACTTC

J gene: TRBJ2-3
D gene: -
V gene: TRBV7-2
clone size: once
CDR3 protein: CASSPRNWMDTQYF
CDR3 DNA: TGTGCCAGCAGTCCTAGAAACTGGATGGATACGCAGTATTTT

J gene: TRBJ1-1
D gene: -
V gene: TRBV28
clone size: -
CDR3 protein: CASGPWGGGTEAFF
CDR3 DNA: TGTGCCAGCGGACCTTGGGGGGGAGGAACTGAAGCTTTCTTT

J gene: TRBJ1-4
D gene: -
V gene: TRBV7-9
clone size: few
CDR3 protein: CASSLDRVNEKLFF
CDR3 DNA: TGTGCCAGCAGCTTGGACAGAGTAAATGAAAAACTGTTTTTT

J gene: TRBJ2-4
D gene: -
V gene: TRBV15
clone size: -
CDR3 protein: CATSRDLASGPIQYF
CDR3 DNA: TGTGCCACCAGCAGAGATCTCGCCTCCGGCCCCATTCAGTACTTC

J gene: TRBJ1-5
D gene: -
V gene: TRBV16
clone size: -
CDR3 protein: CASSLGTYQPQHF
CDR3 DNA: TGTGCCAGCAGCCTAGGGACGTATCAGCCCCAGCATTTT

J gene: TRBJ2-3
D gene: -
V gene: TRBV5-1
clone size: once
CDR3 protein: CASSSGRVGPTDTQYF
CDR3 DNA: TGCGCCAGCAGCTCCGGCAGGGTCGGGCCCACAGATACGCAGTATTTT

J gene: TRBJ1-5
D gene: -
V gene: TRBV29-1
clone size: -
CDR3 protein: CSVRAAYNQPQHF
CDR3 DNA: TGCAGCGTTCGGGCAGCATACAATCAGCCCCAGCATTTT

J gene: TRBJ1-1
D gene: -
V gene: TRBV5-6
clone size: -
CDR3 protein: CASSSSGSNTEAFF
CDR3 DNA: TGTGCCAGCAGCTCTAGTGGCAGCAACACTGAAGCTTTCTTT

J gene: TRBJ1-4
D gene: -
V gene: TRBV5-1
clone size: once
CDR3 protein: CASSPQRGAGEKLFF
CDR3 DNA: TGCGCCAGCAGCCCCCAACGGGGGGCGGGTGAAAAACTGTTTTTT

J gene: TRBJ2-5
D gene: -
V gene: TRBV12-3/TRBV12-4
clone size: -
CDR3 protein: CASSLNGLGGETQYF
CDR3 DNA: TGTGCCAGCAGTCTCAACGGACTGGGGGGAGAGACCCAGTACTTC

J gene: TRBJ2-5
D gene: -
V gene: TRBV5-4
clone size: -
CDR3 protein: CASSPGHPRETQYF
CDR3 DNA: TGTGCCAGCAGCCCGGGACACCCAAGGGAGACCCAGTACTTC

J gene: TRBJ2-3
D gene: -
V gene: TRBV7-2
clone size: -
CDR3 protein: CASSLDRSTDTQYF
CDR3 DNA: TGTGCCAGCAGCCTGGACAGAAGCACAGATACGCAGTATTTT

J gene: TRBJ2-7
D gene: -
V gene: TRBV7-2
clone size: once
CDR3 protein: CASSPPTRSYEQYF
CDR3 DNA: TGTGCCAGCAGCCCGCCGACTAGAAGCTACGAGCAGTACTTC

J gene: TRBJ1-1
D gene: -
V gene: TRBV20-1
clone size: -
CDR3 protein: CSASDTRTANTEAFF
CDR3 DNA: TGCAGTGCTAGCGACACCAGGACAGCCAACACTGAAGCTTTCTTT

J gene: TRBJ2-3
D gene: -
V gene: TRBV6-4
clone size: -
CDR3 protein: CASSLDATPSDTQYF
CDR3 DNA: TGTGCCAGCAGTTTGGACGCCACCCCTTCGGATACGCAGTATTTT

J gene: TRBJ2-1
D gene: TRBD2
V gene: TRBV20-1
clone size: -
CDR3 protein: CSAYGLAGVTSYNEQFF
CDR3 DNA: TGCAGTGCCTACGGACTAGCGGGAGTAACCAGCTACAATGAGCAGTTCTTC

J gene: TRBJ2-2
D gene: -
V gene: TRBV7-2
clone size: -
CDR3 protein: CASSWSVTGNTGELFF
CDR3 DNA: TGTGCCAGCAGCTGGTCGGTGACGGGCAACACCGGGGAGCTGTTTTTT

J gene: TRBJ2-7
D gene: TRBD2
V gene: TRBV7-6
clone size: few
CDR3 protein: CASSPFRKAGGYEQYF
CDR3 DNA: TGTGCCAGCAGCCCCTTCAGGAAAGCGGGAGGTTACGAGCAGTACTTC

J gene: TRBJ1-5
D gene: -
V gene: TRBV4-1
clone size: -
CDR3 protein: CASSQVGPSPQHF
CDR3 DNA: TGCGCCAGCAGCCAAGTAGGACCGTCGCCCCAGCATTTT

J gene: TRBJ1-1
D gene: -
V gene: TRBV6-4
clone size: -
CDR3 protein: CASSRQVNTEAFF
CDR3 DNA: TGTGCCAGCAGTCGGCAGGTGAACACTGAAGCTTTCTTT

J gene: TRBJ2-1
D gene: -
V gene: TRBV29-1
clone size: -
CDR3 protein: CSVEDALALEQFF
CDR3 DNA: TGCAGCGTTGAAGATGCCCTAGCGCTTGAGCAGTTCTTC

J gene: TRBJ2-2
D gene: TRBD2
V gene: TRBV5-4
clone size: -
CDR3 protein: CASSFRAGPPPGELFF
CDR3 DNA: TGTGCCAGCAGCTTCAGAGCGGGACCGCCCCCCGGGGAGCTGTTTTTT

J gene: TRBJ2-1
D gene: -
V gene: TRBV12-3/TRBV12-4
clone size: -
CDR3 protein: CASTRTVYNEQFF
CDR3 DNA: TGTGCCAGCACCAGGACGGTCTACAATGAGCAGTTCTTC

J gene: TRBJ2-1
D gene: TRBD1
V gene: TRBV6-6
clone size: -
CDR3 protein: CASSPGTASIEQFF
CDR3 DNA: TGTGCCAGCAGTCCAGGGACAGCGTCCATTGAGCAGTTCTTC

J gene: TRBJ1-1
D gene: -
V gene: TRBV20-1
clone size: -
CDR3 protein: CSASVAAEAFF
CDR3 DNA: TGCAGTGCTAGTGTCGCGGCTGAAGCTTTCTTT

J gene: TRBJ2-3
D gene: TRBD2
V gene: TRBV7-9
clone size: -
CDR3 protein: CASSPDGTSGRANQYF
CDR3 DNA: TGTGCCAGCAGCCCAGACGGGACTAGCGGGAGGGCCAATCAGTATTTT

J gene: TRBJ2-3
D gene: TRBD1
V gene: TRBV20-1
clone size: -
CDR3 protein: CSAPPEGATDTQYF
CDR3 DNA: TGCAGTGCTCCCCCAGAGGGGGCCACAGATACGCAGTATTTT

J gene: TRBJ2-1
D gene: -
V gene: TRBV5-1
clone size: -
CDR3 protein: CASSFRRGIAYNEQFF
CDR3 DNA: TGCGCCAGCAGCTTCCGAAGGGGCATTGCCTACAATGAGCAGTTCTTC

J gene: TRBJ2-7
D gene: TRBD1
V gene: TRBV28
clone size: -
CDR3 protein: CASSTPPDRDEQYF
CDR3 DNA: TGTGCCAGCAGCACACCCCCGGACAGGGACGAGCAGTACTTC

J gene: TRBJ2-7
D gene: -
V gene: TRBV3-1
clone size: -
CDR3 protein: CASSQEGLGSGEQYF
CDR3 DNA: TGTGCCAGCAGCCAAGAAGGGCTGGGGTCAGGGGAGCAGTACTTC

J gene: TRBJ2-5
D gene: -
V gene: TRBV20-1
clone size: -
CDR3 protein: CSVKGPLGTQYF
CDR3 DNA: TGCAGTGTAAAGGGTCCGTTAGGGACCCAGTACTTC

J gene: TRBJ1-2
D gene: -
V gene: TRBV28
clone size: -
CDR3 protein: CASSLDSGVGGYTF
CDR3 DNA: TGTGCCAGCAGTTTAGACTCAGGTGTTGGCGGCTACACCTTC

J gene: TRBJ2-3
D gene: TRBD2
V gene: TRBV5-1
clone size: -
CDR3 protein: CASSIWTSGSKDTQYF
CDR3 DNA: TGCGCCAGCAGCATCTGGACTAGCGGGTCTAAAGATACGCAGTATTTT

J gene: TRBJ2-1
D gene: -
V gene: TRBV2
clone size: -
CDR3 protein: CASSVDGEQFF
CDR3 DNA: TGTGCCAGCAGCGTTGATGGTGAGCAGTTCTTC

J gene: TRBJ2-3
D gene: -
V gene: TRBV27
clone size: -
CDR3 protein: CAFPPGQPDTQYF
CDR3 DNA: TGTGCCTTCCCCCCTGGGCAGCCAGATACGCAGTATTTT

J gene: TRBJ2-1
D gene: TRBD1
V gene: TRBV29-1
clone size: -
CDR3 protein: CSVEGGTALQSEQFF
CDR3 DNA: TGCAGCGTTGAAGGAGGGACAGCCCTACAAAGTGAGCAGTTCTTC

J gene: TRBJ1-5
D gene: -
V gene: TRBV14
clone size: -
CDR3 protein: CASSQETAGAYSNQPQHF
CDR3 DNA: TGTGCCAGCAGCCAAGAAACGGCAGGGGCTTATAGCAATCAGCCCCAGCATTTT

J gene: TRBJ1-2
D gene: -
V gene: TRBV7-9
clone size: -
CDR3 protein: CASSLEQTNYGYTF
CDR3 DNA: TGTGCCAGCAGCTTAGAACAGACTAACTATGGCTACACCTTC

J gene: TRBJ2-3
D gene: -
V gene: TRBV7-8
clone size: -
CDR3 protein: CASSLVGRFSTDTQYF
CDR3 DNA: TGTGCCAGCAGCTTAGTCGGACGATTCAGCACAGATACGCAGTATTTT

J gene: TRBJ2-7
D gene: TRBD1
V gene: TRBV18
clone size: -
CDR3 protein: CASSRGTGAYEQYF
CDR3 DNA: TGTGCCAGCTCACGGGGGACAGGGGCCTACGAGCAGTACTTC

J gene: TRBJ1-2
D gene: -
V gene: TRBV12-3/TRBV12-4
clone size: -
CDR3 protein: CASSLSRLANYGYTF
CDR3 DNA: TGTGCCAGCAGTTTATCGCGTTTAGCTAACTATGGCTACACCTTC

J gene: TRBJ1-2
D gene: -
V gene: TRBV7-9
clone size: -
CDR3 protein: CASSLMGGSNYGYTF
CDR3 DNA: TGTGCCAGCAGCTTAATGGGGGGGTCAAACTATGGCTACACCTTC

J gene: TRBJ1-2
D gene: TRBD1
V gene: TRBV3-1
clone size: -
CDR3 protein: CASSPRDRANYGYTF
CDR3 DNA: TGTGCCAGCAGCCCCCGGGACAGAGCTAACTATGGCTACACCTTC

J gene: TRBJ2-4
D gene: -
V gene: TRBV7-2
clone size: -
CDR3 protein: CASSLEVGIQYF
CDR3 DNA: TGTGCCAGCAGCTTAGAGGTTGGCATTCAGTACTTC

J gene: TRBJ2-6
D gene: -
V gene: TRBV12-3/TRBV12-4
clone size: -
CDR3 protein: CASSPRGASGANVLTF
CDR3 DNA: TGTGCCAGCAGTCCTCGGGGGGCCTCGGGGGCCAACGTCCTGACTTTC

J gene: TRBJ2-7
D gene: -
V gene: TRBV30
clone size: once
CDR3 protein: CAWSVNRNYEQYF
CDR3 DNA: TGTGCCTGGAGTGTGAACAGAAACTACGAGCAGTACTTC

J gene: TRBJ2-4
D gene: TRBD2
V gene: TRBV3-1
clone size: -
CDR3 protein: CASSQETSGRNIQYF
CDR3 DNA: TGTGCCAGCAGCCAAGAAACTAGCGGGAGAAACATTCAGTACTTC

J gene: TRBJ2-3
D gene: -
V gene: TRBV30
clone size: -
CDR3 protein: CAWATGQTPTDTQYF
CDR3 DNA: TGTGCCTGGGCTACCGGACAGACGCCTACAGATACGCAGTATTTT

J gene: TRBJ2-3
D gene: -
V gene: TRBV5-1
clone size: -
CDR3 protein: CASSFPQGRADTQYF
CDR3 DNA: TGCGCCAGCAGCTTCCCACAGGGACGGGCAGATACGCAGTATTTT

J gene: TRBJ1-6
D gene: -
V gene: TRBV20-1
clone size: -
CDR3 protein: CSARDTGREVSPLHF
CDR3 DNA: TGCAGTGCTAGAGATACGGGCAGGGAAGTTTCACCCCTCCACTTT

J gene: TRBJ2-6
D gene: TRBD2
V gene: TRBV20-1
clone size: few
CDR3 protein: CSARGGSGANVLTF
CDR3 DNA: TGCAGTGCTAGGGGGGGGTCTGGGGCCAACGTCCTGACTTTC

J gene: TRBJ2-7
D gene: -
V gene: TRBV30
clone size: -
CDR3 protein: CAWAISYEQYF
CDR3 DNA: TGTGCCTGGGCTATCTCCTACGAGCAGTACTTC

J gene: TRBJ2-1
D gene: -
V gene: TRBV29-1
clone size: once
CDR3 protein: CSVRYPNEQFF
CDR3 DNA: TGCAGCGTTAGGTACCCCAATGAGCAGTTCTTC

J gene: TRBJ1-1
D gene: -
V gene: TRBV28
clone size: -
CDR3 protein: CASKWTLNTEAFF
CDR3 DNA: TGTGCCAGCAAGTGGACCTTGAACACTGAAGCTTTCTTT

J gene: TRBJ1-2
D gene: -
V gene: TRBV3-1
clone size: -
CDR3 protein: CASSQDGTVDGYGYTF
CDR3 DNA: TGTGCCAGCAGCCAAGACGGGACCGTAGATGGCTATGGCTACACCTTC

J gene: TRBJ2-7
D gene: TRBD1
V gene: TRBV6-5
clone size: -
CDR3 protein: CASSRGGQTYEQYF
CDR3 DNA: TGTGCCAGCAGTCGTGGGGGACAGACTTACGAGCAGTACTTC

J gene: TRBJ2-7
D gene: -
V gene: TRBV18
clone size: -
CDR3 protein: CASSPPALGSEQYF
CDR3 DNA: TGTGCCAGCTCACCCCCCGCGCTAGGCAGCGAGCAGTACTTC

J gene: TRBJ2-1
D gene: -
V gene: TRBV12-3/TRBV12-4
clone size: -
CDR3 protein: CASSFSRQANNNEQFF
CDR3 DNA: TGTGCCAGCAGTTTCTCGAGACAGGCAAATAACAATGAGCAGTTCTTC

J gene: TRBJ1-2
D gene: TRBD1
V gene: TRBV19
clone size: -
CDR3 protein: CASTEQGAGDGYTF
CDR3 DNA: TGTGCCAGTACGGAACAGGGGGCTGGAGATGGCTACACCTTC